A selection of T cell receptor beta chains follows, all from one sample in a study of T-cell memory formation after mild COVID-19. Via MiXCR, TCRdb re-called the 5' RACE reads, giving one row per CDR3 protein. The table shows about 400,000 distinct CDR3 sequences, with 24% occurring only once. The specimen sequenced was PBMCs or a T cell subset sorted from them (not recorded which). The source is an adult woman who had mild COVID-19 (a few samples of this study predate the infection). Cell type and time point are not known. Each CDR3 is given without its conserved first and last residue. Clone size is not always given. Where it is, it says once, few, many or a class for expanded clones.

abundance	len	v_gene	j_gene	CDR3aa
NA	13	TRBV12-3/TRBV12-4	TRBJ2-5	ASSPGLGLGETQY
NA	14	TRBV4-3	TRBJ2-1	ASSQDWTSGRAGAF
NA	13	TRBV5-1	TRBJ2-3	ASRMANAGTDTQY
many	14	TRBV12-3/TRBV12-4	TRBJ1-2	ASRPGTSQWNYGYT
NA	13	TRBV7-9	TRBJ2-1	ASSSVPDSDNEQF
NA	12	TRBV29-1	TRBJ2-5	SVEDSGRVETQY
few	11	TRBV25-1	TRBJ1-6	ASSEFENSPLH
NA	14	TRBV5-1	TRBJ2-5	ASSPVSGGGQETQY
few	15	TRBV9	TRBJ2-1	ASSVGISGSEYNEQF
few	11	TRBV6-6	TRBJ2-1	ASSAGQPNEQF
once	12	TRBV9	TRBJ2-5	ASSVGDRGETQY
NA	11	TRBV6-6	TRBJ2-1	ASRRTGGGEQF
NA	13	TRBV9	TRBJ1-2	ASSIRTDPNYGYT
NA	14	TRBV7-9	TRBJ1-2	ASSLAVGGRLGGYT
few	13	TRBV5-1	TRBJ1-1	ASSLVEGLNTEAF
few	12	TRBV12-3/TRBV12-4	TRBJ2-1	ASSYGRVVNEQF
NA	14	TRBV7-9	TRBJ2-7	ASSLARPPVSDEQY
few	15	TRBV11-3	TRBJ2-3	ASSSRTSGGGTDTQY
many	15	TRBV5-1	TRBJ2-3	ASRDQWGGPSSNTQY
NA	13	TRBV24-1	TRBJ2-7	ATSDSRTGSYEQY
NA	11	TRBV24-1	TRBJ2-1	ATMGSSYNEQF
NA	13	TRBV7-2	TRBJ2-3	ASSGTSGYTDTQY
few	12	TRBV20-1	TRBJ2-1	SARERLGPNEQF
NA	12	TRBV28	TRBJ2-7	ASSVAGGIYEQY
NA	8	TRBV29-1	TRBJ1-2	SDGNYGYT